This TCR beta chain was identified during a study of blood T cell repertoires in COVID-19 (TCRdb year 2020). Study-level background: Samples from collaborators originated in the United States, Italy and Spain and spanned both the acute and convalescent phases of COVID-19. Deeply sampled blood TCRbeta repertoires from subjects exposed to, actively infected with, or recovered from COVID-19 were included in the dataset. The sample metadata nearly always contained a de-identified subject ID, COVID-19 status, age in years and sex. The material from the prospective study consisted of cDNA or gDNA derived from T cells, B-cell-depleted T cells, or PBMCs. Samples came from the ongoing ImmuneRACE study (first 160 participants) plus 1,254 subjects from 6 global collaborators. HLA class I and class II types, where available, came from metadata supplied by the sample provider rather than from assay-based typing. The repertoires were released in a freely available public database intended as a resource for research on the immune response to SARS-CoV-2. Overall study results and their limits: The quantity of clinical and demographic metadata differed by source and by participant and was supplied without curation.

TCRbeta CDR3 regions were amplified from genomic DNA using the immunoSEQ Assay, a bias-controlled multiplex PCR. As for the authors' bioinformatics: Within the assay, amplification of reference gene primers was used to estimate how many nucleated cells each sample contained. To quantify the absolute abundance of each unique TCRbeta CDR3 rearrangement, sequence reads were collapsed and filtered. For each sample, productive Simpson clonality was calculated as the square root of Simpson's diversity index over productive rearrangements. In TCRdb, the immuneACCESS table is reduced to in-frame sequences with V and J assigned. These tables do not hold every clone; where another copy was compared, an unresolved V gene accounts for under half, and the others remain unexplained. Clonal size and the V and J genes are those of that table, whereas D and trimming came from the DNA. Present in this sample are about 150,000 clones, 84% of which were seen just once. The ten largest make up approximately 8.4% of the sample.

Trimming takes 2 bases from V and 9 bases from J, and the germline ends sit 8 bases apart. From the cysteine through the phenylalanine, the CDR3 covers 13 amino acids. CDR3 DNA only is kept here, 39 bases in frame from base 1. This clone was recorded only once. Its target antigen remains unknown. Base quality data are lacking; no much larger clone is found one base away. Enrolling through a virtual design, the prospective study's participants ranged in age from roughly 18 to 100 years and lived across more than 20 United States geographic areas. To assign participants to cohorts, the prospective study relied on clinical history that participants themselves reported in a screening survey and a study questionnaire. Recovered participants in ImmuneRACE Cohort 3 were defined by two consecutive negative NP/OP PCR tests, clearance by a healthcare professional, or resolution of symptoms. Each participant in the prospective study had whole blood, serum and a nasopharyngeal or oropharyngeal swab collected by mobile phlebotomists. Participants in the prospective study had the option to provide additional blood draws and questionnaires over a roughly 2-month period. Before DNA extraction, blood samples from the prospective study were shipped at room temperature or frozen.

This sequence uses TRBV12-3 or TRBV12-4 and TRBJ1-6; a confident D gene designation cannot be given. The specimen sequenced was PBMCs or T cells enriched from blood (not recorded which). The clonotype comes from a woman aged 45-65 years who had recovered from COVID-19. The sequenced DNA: TGTGCCAGCAGTTTAAAGAGCCCTTCACCCCTCCACTTT. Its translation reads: CASSLKSPSPLHF.